Shown below are 6 T cell receptor beta chains from a single sample sequenced in a study of cytomegalovirus exposure and HLA in healthy donors. Researchers ran the PCR with 60 Vbeta and 13 Jbeta primers. Sequencing was performed with immunoSEQ multiplex PCR; in TCRdb, only in-frame clones are kept and a portion is missing. The sample has approximately 200,000 clones; 70% to 75% are singletons. The specimen was PBMCs. These receptors all stem from a man aged 25 to 40 in good health and CMV-seropositive.

The chain uses TRBV4-2 and TRBJ2-7; no definite D call. In germline, CDR1 is LGHNA, CDR2 YNFKEQ. The length of the CDR3 is 12 residues. With 0 bases removed from V and 4 bases from J, the gap between germline ends came to 4 bases. CDR3: CASSQDSYEQYF. Here the CDR3 DNA reads TGTGCCAGCAGCCAAGACAGTTACGAGCAGTACTTC.

The CDR3 loop is CASSEAGRRHEKLFF. CDR3 DNA sequence: TGTGCCAGCAGTGAAGCGGGTAGGCGGCATGAAAAACTGTTTTTT. V and J are TRBV6-1 and TRBJ1-4; D gene uncertain. The CDR3 has 15 amino acids. Germline values: CDR1 MNHNS, CDR2 SASEGT. The V and J ends lost 0 bases and 6 bases respectively, with 11 bases between them.

V and J are TRBV5-1 and TRBJ1-1, with TRBD1 as a possible D gene (5 bases). Germline loops: CDR1 SGHRS, CDR2 YFSETQ. This CDR3 has 13 amino acids. Trimming shortened V by 2 bases and J by 5 bases, and 10 bases separated the two germline ends. In DNA, the CDR3 is TGCGCCAGCAGCTTTGGGGGAGGGACTGAAGCTTTCTTT. Translating gives CASSFGGGTEAFF.

The V call is TRBV6-5, the J call TRBJ1-4; tentatively, D is TRBD1 (5 bases). Germline lookup yields CDR1 MNHEY and CDR2 SVGAGI. The germline V and J ends were trimmed by 6 bases and 8 bases, with 16 bases remaining between them. The CDR3 is made up of 14 amino acids. CDR3 DNA: TGTGCCAGCAGCCAGGGTGGTCTTGAGGAAAAACTGTTTTTT. Amino acids: CASSQGGLEEKLFF.

The rearrangement uses TRBV5-4 and TRBJ2-7; TRBD2 aligns across 8 bases. V dropped 4 bases and J dropped 3; count of bases not matched to a gene: 9. The CDR3 extends over 15 amino acids. Germline lookup yields CDR1 SGHNT and CDR2 YYREEE (reference sequence). CDR3 DNA: TGTGCCAGCAGCCCGGGGACTAGTCTAAACTACGAGCAGTACTTC. It encodes CASSPGTSLNYEQYF.

This clone turned up a few times. The chain has TRBV6-5 and TRBJ2-7, with D perhaps TRBD1 (6 bases). Trimming removed 5 bases from V and 9 bases from J, with 14 bases in between. CDR1 is MNHEY and CDR2 is SVGAGI in the germline V gene. The length of the CDR3 is 12 residues. CDR3 amino acids: CASSDWDMVQYF. DNA for the CDR3: TGTGCCAGCAGTGATTGGGACATGGTGCAGTACTTC.